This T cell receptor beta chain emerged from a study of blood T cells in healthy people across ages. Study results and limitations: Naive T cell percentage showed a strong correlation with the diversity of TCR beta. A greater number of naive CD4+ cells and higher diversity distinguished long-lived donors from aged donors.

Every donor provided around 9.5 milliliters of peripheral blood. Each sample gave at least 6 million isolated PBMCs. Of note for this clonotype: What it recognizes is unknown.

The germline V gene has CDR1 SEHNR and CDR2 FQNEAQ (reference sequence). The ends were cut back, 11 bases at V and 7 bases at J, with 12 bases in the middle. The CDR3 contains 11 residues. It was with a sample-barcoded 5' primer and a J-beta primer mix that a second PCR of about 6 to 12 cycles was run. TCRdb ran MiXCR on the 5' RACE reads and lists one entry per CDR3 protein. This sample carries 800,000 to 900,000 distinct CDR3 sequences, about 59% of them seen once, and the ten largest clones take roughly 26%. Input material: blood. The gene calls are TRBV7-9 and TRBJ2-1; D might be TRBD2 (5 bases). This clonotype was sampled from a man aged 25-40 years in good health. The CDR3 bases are TGTGCCGACCTGAGGGAAAATGAGCAGTTCTTC. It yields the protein CADLRENEQFF.